A single sample gave rise to the 30 T cell receptor beta chains below, sequenced in a study of T cell responses to AZD1222 COVID-19 vaccine. Repertoires were generated with immunoSEQ multiplex PCR, while TCRdb's copy carries only in-frame clones and drops some. The table shows around 130,000 clones, with roughly 92% occurring only once. Sequenced here: peripheral blood, sampled on day 0 of AZD1222 vaccination. These receptors all come from an adult in good health.

V usage is TRBV5-1 and J usage is TRBJ1-1; D remains unclear. CDR1 SGHRS and CDR2 YFSETQ come from the germline V gene. Between the trimmed V and J ends, which lost 3 bases and 5 bases, there was a span of 11 bases. CDR3 length: 13 amino acids. The CDR3 protein is CASSWESITEAFF. As DNA, the CDR3 is TGCGCCAGCAGCTGGGAGTCTATTACTGAAGCTTTCTTT.

The chain combines TRBV6-5 with TRBJ1-1; weak D call: TRBD1 (6 bases). Germline-derived CDR1 and CDR2 are MNHEY and SVGAGI. V lost 10 bases to trimming and J lost 5 bases, with 20 bases between them. This CDR3 has 14 residues. The CDR3 DNA follows: TGTGCCATTAAGACAGGTCCCAGCGAAACTGAAGCTTTCTTT. It codes for CAIKTGPSETEAFF.

The chain is built from TRBV30 and TRBJ2-2; TRBD2 might be the D (5 bases). CDR1 and CDR2 (germline): GTSNPN, SVGIG (reference sequence). V lost 3 bases and J lost 1, with 12 bases in between. The CDR3 has 15 residues. CDR3 loop: CAWSPIAGNTGELFF. The CDR3 nucleotides read TGTGCCTGGAGCCCCATTGCGGGGAACACCGGGGAGCTGTTTTTT.

This clone ranks as medium-sized. The chain joins TRBV10-3 to TRBJ1-1; tentatively, D is TRBD1 (6 bases). With 6 bases removed from V and 7 bases from J, the gap between germline ends came to 15 bases. The CDR3 has 13 amino acids. Per the germline V gene, CDR1 is ENHRY and CDR2 is SYGVKD. The DNA of the CDR3 is TGTGCCATCAGGGAAACCGGGGGCCTTGAAGCTTTCTTT. This codes for CAIRETGGLEAFF.

The gene calls are TRBV29-1 and TRBJ2-7; tentative D call: TRBD1 (6 bases). The ends were cut back, 5 bases at V and 3 bases at J, with 14 bases in the middle. This CDR3 region has 13 residues. The germline CDR1 and CDR2 sequences are SQVTM and ANQGSEA. CDR3 coding DNA: TGCAGCGTTTTAGGACAGAACGGCTACGAGCAGTACTTC. It yields the protein CSVLGQNGYEQYF.

The V gene is TRBV2, the J gene TRBJ1-1; 7 nucleotides agree with TRBD1. Trimming removed 6 bases from V and 7 bases from J; junction bases left unmatched: 5. Germline loops: CDR1 SNHLY, CDR2 FYNNEI. The CDR3 is 12 amino acids. CDR3 region: CASRTGVGEAFF. DNA of the CDR3: TGTGCCAGCAGAACAGGGGTGGGTGAAGCTTTCTTT.

This rearrangement joins TRBV28 to TRBJ1-3; D ambiguous. Germline CDR1 and CDR2: MDHEN and SYDVKM. This CDR3 has 15 amino acids. With 4 bases removed from V and 5 bases from J, the gap between germline ends came to 15 bases. The CDR3 is CASSSPRGLRNTIYF. In nucleotides, the CDR3 is TGTGCCAGCAGTTCTCCCCGGGGATTGAGAAACACCATATATTTT.

Only a few counts were recorded for this clone. V gene TRBV29-1 combines with J gene TRBJ2-7; 9 bases fit TRBD1. The CDR3 covers 12 residues. V shed 7 bases and J 4 bases; nucleotides not matched to a gene: 5. Germline lookup yields CDR1 SQVTM and CDR2 ANQGSEA. CDR3 in amino acids: CSATGGTYEQYF. The DNA for the CDR3 is TGCAGCGCGACAGGGGGTACTTACGAGCAGTACTTC.

V and J are TRBV7-9 and TRBJ2-1; possible D gene TRBD1, 5 bases. CDR3 length equals 14 residues. From germline, CDR1 is SEHNR and CDR2 FQNEAQ (reference sequence). Trimming cost V 3 bases and J 5 bases, with 11 bases left between them. The chain's CDR3 is CASSLWTQNNEQFF. The DNA for the CDR3 is TGTGCCAGCAGCTTGTGGACACAAAACAATGAGCAGTTCTTC.

The chain employs TRBV7-3 and TRBJ2-1; 9 bases are shared with TRBD2. Germline trimming cut 2 bases from V and 6 bases from J; bases unmatched to any gene: 14. Germline lookup yields CDR1 SGHTA and CDR2 FQGTGA. This CDR3 is built from 18 residues. CDR3 sequence reads: CASSLLASGEGEINEQFF. The CDR3 nucleotides read TGTGCCAGCAGCTTATTAGCTAGCGGGGAGGGGGAAATCAATGAGCAGTTCTTC. Based on the CDR3 plus reference TRBV7-3 and TRBJ2-1, the full variable domain is GAGVSQTPSNKVTEKGKYVELRCDPISGHTALYWYRQSLGQGPEFLIYFQGTGAADDSGLPNDRFFAVRPEGSVSTLKIQRTERGDSAVYLCASSLLASGEGEINEQFFGPGTRLTVL.

The rearrangement links TRBV28 to TRBJ2-3, with TRBD2 identical over 7 bases. Trimming took 6 bases from V and 3 from J; bases not matched to a gene: 6. This CDR3 comprises 14 residues. The germline V gene encodes CDR1 MDHEN and CDR2 SYDVKM. CDR3 sequence reads: CASRSGAGTDTQYF. CDR3 nucleotide sequence: TGTGCCAGCAGGTCGGGAGCGGGGACAGATACGCAGTATTTT.

This clone was picked up one time. The chain recombines TRBV4-1 with TRBJ2-3; D may correspond to TRBD1 or TRBD2 (6 bases each). V was clipped by 0 bases and J by 2 bases, with 15 bases between them. CDR3 length: 17 residues. Germline-derived CDR1 and CDR2 are MGHRA and YSYEKL. The CDR3 bases are TGCGCCAGCAGCCAAGAAGGTGGGGGGCCTTTCACAGATACGCAGTATTTT. It translates to CASSQEGGGPFTDTQYF.

The rearrangement uses TRBV18 and TRBJ2-7, with 9 bases that match TRBD1. The CDR3 covers 15 residues. Germline lookup yields CDR1 KGHSH and CDR2 LQKENI. J gave up 4 bases and V 6 bases, and 10 bases lay outside the gene matches. CDR3: CASSTPAGQGYEQYF. The CDR3 region has the DNA TGTGCCAGCTCTACTCCTGCGGGACAGGGTTACGAGCAGTACTTC.

The chain is built from TRBV2 and TRBJ2-7; TRBD1 matches at 8 bases. CDR1 is SNHLY, CDR2 FYNNEI, per germline. The junction had 4 bases not matched to a gene; V was cut back by 8 bases and J by 4 bases. The CDR3 loop spans 12 amino acids. Here the CDR3 reads CASRDRLYEQYF. As DNA, the CDR3 is TGTGCCAGCCGGGACAGGCTATACGAGCAGTACTTC.

This sequence joins TRBV10-1 and TRBJ2-1, with 10 bases matching TRBD2. The CDR3 loop spans 16 amino acids. Germline CDR1 WNHNN, CDR2 SYGVQD (reference sequence). The junction had 4 bases not matched to a gene; V was cut back by 4 bases and J by 1 base. The CDR3 spells CASSVKRGGSYNEQFF. In DNA form, the CDR3 reads TGCGCCAGCAGTGTTAAGCGGGGGGGATCCTACAATGAGCAGTTCTTC.

The chain joins TRBV28 to TRBJ2-7, with a possible D match to TRBD1 (6 bases). The germline gives CDR1 MDHEN, CDR2 SYDVKM. The length of the CDR3 is 14 residues. Trimming stripped 3 bases from V and 6 bases from J, with 15 bases between. In DNA, the CDR3 is TGTGCCAGCAGTTTCAGGGGTAGTGGGATCGAGCAGTACTTC. As protein: CASSFRGSGIEQYF.

This rearrangement joins TRBV27 to TRBJ1-2; tentative D call: TRBD1 (5 bases). Trimming cost V 3 bases and J 5 bases, with 16 bases left between them. Germline-derived CDR1 and CDR2 are MNHEY and SMNVEV (reference sequence). There are 15 residues in the CDR3. The chain's CDR3 is CASSLVGDLGYGYTF. The DNA of the CDR3 is TGTGCCAGCAGTTTGGTAGGGGACCTAGGGTATGGCTACACCTTC.

The genes are TRBV6-5 and TRBJ1-2; TRBD1 matches at 7 bases. The CDR3 loop spans 14 amino acids. V lost 7 bases to trimming and J lost 8 bases; unmatched junction nucleotides: 13. Germline CDR1 is MNHEY and CDR2 is SVGAGI. CDR3 amino acids: CASTSDRAVGGYTF. The CDR3 DNA sequence: TGTGCCAGCACTAGCGACAGGGCTGTGGGGGGCTACACCTTC.

The CDR3 DNA reads as TGTGCCAGCAGCCTCTCCACAGATACGCAGTATTTT. Its protein product is CASSLSTDTQYF. The chain employs TRBV13 and TRBJ2-3; D is unclear. There are 12 residues in the CDR3. Between the trimmed V and J ends, which lost 5 bases and 2 bases, there was a span of 5 bases. Germline V gives CDR1 PRHDT, CDR2 FYEKMQ (reference sequence).

This clone showed up just once. This chain links TRBV5-3 with TRBJ2-5; D possibly corresponds to TRBD1 (6 bases). TRBV5-3 falls under the ORF class, with uncertain function. The CDR3 extends over 19 amino acids. The ends were cut back, 0 bases at V and 0 bases at J, with 21 bases in the middle. In DNA form, the CDR3 reads TGTGCCAGAAGCTTGGCCCGCCGGCAGGGGCCGATGTACCAAGAGACCCAGTACTTC. It translates to CARSLARRQGPMYQETQYF.

The chain combines TRBV6-5 with TRBJ1-2, with D perhaps matching TRBD1 (5 bases). The V gene's germline CDR1 is MNHEY and CDR2 SVGAGI. V was trimmed by 8 bases and J by 5 bases, leaving 18 bases between them. CDR3 size: 14 residues. CDR3 sequence: CASLDNTLLYGYTF. DNA of the CDR3: TGTGCCAGCTTGGACAACACCCTACTTTATGGCTACACCTTC.

The chain uses TRBV30 and TRBJ1-1; D is perhaps TRBD1 (5 bases). Germline loops: CDR1 GTSNPN, CDR2 SVGIG (reference sequence). CDR3 length: 13 residues. Deletions cut 0 bases from V and 3 bases from J, with 8 bases between. The CDR3 spells CAWSVRGYTEAFF. CDR3 DNA: TGTGCCTGGAGTGTACGGGGGTACACTGAAGCTTTCTTT.

By frequency in the sample, this clone is medium-sized. V and J are TRBV11-2 and TRBJ1-2; 9 nucleotides align to TRBD1. V lost 5 bases, J lost 4 bases, and 11 bases stayed unmatched. Germline V gives CDR1 SGHAT, CDR2 FQNNGV. The CDR3 spans 16 residues. CDR3 coding DNA: TGTGCCAGCAGCCAGACGGTCGGACAGGGGTTCTATGGCTACACCTTC. As protein: CASSQTVGQGFYGYTF.

This clone has only one observation. The CDR3 loop is CASTPGGTNEQFF. The CDR3 nucleotides read TGTGCCAGCACCCCCGGCGGGACTAATGAGCAGTTCTTC. V and J are TRBV7-6 and TRBJ2-1; D may be TRBD2 (6 bases). Germline lookup yields CDR1 SGHVS and CDR2 FNYEAQ. The CDR3 length is 13 residues. The germline V and J ends were trimmed by 7 bases and 7 bases, with 14 bases remaining between them. The whole variable domain, remainder taken from reference TRBV7-6 and TRBJ2-1, is GAGVSQSPRYKVTKRGQDVALRCDPISGHVSLYWYRQALGQGPEFLTYFNYEAQQDKSGLPNDRFSAERPEGSISTLTIQRTEQRDSAMYRCASTPGGTNEQFFGPGTRLTVL.

The CDR3: CASTTGRAGYTF. The CDR3 DNA sequence: TGTGCCAGCACCACCGGGCGGGCGGGCTACACCTTC. This chain joins TRBV27 and TRBJ1-2, with D hard to call. V was cut by 7 bases and J by 8 bases, with 14 bases left in between. The CDR3 spans 12 residues. Germline assignment: CDR1 MNHEY and CDR2 SMNVEV (reference sequence).

The J gene is TRBJ2-7, the V gene TRBV3-1 (or the pseudogene TRBV3-2); perhaps TRBD1 as D (6 bases). Germline assignment: CDR1 LGHDT and CDR2 YNNKEL (reference sequence). Trimming left V 4 bases short and J 4 bases short, with 14 bases between. The CDR3 is made up of 14 amino acids. The chain's CDR3 is CASSRGGEIYEQYF. The CDR3 DNA reads as TGTGCCAGCAGCCGTGGGGGCGAAATTTACGAGCAGTACTTC.

V usage is TRBV5-4 and J usage is TRBJ2-1; D remains unclear. CDR3 size: 11 residues. Trimming removed 1 base from V and 8 bases from J, with 4 bases in between. CDR1 and CDR2 (germline): SGHNT, YYREEE (reference sequence). The CDR3 is CASSLTDEQFF. For the CDR3, the DNA is TGTGCCAGCAGCTTGACAGATGAGCAGTTCTTC.

The rearrangement joins TRBV15 to TRBJ1-1, with D unresolved. Trimming shortened V by 0 bases and J by 9 bases, and 11 bases separated the two germline ends. The CDR3 contains 13 residues. Germline-derived CDR1 and CDR2 are LNHNV and YYDKDF (reference sequence). CDR3: CATSRDESRKAFF. The CDR3 DNA sequence: TGTGCCACCAGCAGAGATGAGAGCAGGAAAGCTTTCTTT.

This clone showed up just once. The V and J genes are TRBV6-1 and TRBJ2-1, with D perhaps TRBD2 (7 bases). V was clipped by 3 bases and J by 6 bases, with 21 bases between them. CDR1 and CDR2 from the germline V gene are MNHNS and SASEGT. The CDR3 is 17 amino acids. The chain's CDR3 is CASSDNWGGYPLNEQFF. The CDR3 nucleotides are TGTGCCAGCAGTGATAACTGGGGGGGCTATCCGCTCAATGAGCAGTTCTTC.

The chain recombines TRBV14 with TRBJ2-6; D call uncertain. Trimming took 3 bases from V and 0 from J, leaving 6 bases between them. In germline, CDR1 is SGHDN, CDR2 FVKESK. The CDR3 is 15 residues long. In DNA form, the CDR3 reads TGTGCCAGCAGCCACCCCGGCTCTGGGGCCAACGTCCTGACTTTC. As protein: CASSHPGSGANVLTF. The full variable domain, completed using reference TRBV14 and TRBJ2-6, is EAGVTQFPSHSVIEKGQTVTLRCDPISGHDNLYWYRRVMGKEIKFLLHFVKESKQDESGMPNNRFLAERTGGTYSTLKVQPAELEDSGVYFCASSHPGSGANVLTFGAGSRLTVL.